This T cell receptor beta chain appears in the sequencing data of a study of OX40 agonist ivuxolimab in advanced cancers. Study overall: Patients receiving dose escalation had hepatocellular carcinoma, melanoma, renal cell or head and neck cancer. Study outcomes and limitations: Patients who responded partially at 0.1-3.0 mg/kg showed clonal expansion ranking among the lowest. Some nonresponders also had low normalized T-cell clonal expansion. Undetermined was the antigen specificity of the expanded peripheral T cells.

The repertoire was sequenced with immunoSEQ multiplex PCR; TCRdb's copy has only in-frame clones and lacks some. The sample shows some 80,000 clones, approximately 90% of them seen only once. The V and J ends lost 1 base and 8 bases respectively, with 7 bases between them. The CDR3 covers 12 residues. Germline CDR1 reads SEHNR; CDR2 reads FQNEAQ (reference sequence). As concerns this clone: Antigen specificity is unknown.

The genes are TRBV7-9 and TRBJ2-3; D unclear. Sequenced here: CD4+ or CD8+ T cells sorted from blood, sampled in a trial of the OX40 agonist ivuxolimab. The sequence was obtained from an adult with an advanced solid tumor such as melanoma, head and neck, liver or kidney cancer. CDR3 sequence: CASSLGLFTQYF. The CDR3 DNA reads as TGTGCCAGCAGCTTAGGACTCTTTACGCAGTATTTT.